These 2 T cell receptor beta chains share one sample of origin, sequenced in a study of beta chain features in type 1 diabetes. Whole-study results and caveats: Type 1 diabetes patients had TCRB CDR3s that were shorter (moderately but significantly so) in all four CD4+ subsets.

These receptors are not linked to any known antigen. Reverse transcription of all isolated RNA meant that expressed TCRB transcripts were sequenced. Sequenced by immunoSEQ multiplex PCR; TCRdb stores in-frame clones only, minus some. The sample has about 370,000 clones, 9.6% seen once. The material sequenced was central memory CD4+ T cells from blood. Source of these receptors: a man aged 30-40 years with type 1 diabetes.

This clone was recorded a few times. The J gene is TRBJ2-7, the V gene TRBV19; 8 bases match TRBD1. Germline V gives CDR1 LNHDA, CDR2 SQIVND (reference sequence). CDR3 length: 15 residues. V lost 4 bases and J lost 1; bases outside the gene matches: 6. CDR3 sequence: CASSNPGTGSYEQYF. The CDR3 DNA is TGTGCCAGTAGTAACCCCGGGACAGGTTCCTACGAGCAGTACTTC. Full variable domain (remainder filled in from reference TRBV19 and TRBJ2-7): DGGITQSPKYLFRKEGQNVTLSCEQNLNHDAMYWYRQDPGQGLRLIYYSQIVNDFQKGDIAEGYSVSREKKESFPLTVTSAQKNPTAFYLCASSNPGTGSYEQYFGPGTRLTVT.

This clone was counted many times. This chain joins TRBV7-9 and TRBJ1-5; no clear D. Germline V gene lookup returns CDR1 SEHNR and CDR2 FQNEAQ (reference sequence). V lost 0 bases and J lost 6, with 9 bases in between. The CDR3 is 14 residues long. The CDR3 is CASSLAWEGQPQHF. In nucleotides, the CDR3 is TGTGCCAGCAGCTTAGCGTGGGAGGGTCAGCCCCAGCATTTT.